This entry lists 17 T cell receptor beta chains sequenced from one sample in a study of T cells in women clearing cervical HPV infection. The data were produced by immunoSEQ multiplex PCR, yet TCRdb's version contains in-frame clones alone and is incomplete. The sample table sets out about 20,000 clones. The source material was blood buffy coat. Receptors originate from a woman between 18 and 70 years old with a cervical HPV16 infection that either progressed to CIN3+ or cleared (not recorded which).

Remarks on this clone: The read terminates 3 residues before the CDR3 end, so the remaining end is supplied by the germline J gene. The chain carries TRBV19 and TRBJ1-2; D uncertain. This CDR3 is built from 14 residues. V was shortened by 3 bases and J by 3 bases, with 11 bases between the two germline ends. The germline V gene encodes CDR1 LNHDA and CDR2 SQIVND (reference sequence). The sequenced CDR3 bases are TGTGCCAGTAGTATGGGCCTATCGGACTATGGC. Its translation: CASSMGLSDYG. From start to end, the CDR3 is CASSMGLSDYGYTF. Drawing the rest from reference TRBV19 and TRBJ1-2, the complete variable domain is DGGITQSPKYLFRKEGQNVTLSCEQNLNHDAMYWYRQDPGQGLRLIYYSQIVNDFQKGDIAEGYSVSREKKESFPLTVTSAQKNPTAFYLCASSMGLSDYGYTFGSGTRLTVV.

Notes on this clone: Read coverage stops 3 residues before the CDR3 terminus; the germline J gene supplies the remainder. V gene TRBV5-1 combines with J gene TRBJ1-5; D not resolved. Germline CDR1 reads SGHRS; CDR2 reads YFSETQ. Trimming took 1 base from V and 5 from J, leaving 13 bases between them. The CDR3 is 15 amino acids. CDR3 region: CASSLSLGQDQPQHF. CDR3 DNA, as far as it was read: TGCGCCAGCAGCTTGAGTCTGGGCCAAGATCAGCCC.

Comment on this clone: The read comes to an end 3 residues before the CDR3 does, leaving the germline J gene to fill in the end. The chain employs TRBV7-6 and TRBJ1-2, with D unresolved. V was pared by 5 bases and J by 2 bases, with 9 bases between. The CDR3 sequence is 13 residues long. CDR1 SGHVS and CDR2 FNYEAQ come from the germline V gene. The sequenced CDR3 bases are TGTGCCAGCAGCCCGAGGGTCAACTATGGC. Its translation is CASSPRVNYG. The entire CDR3 reads CASSPRVNYGYTF. The variable domain in full, with the rest retrieved from reference TRBV7-6 and TRBJ1-2, is GAGVSQSPRYKVTKRGQDVALRCDPISGHVSLYWYRQALGQGPEFLTYFNYEAQQDKSGLPNDRFSAERPEGSISTLTIQRTEQRDSAMYRCASSPRVNYGYTFGSGTRLTVV.

Remarks on this clone: The read terminates 3 residues before the CDR3 end, so the remaining end is supplied by the germline J gene. V and J are TRBV24-1 and TRBJ2-1, with 7 bases lining up with TRBD2. The CDR3 totals 15 residues. Trimming at V came to 7 bases and at J to 8 bases, leaving 13 bases not matched to a gene. From germline, CDR1 is KGHDR and CDR2 SFDVKD. The CDR3 sequence is CATSPPSGIVDEQFF. Partial CDR3 DNA: TGTGCCACCAGCCCCCCCAGCGGGATTGTCGATGAG.

CDR3: CASSAGYSGANVLTF. CDR3 DNA (partial): TGCGCCAGCAGTGCAGGTTACTCTGGGGCCAACGTC. The chain couples TRBV10-1 to TRBJ2-6, with unresolved D. The read halts 3 residues ahead of the CDR3 end, with the missing end drawn from the germline J gene. Trimming took 4 bases from V and 0 from J, leaving 7 bases between them. CDR3 length equals 15 residues. Germline V gene data show CDR1 as WNHNN and CDR2 as SYGVQD (reference sequence).

With regard to this clone: The read stops 3 residues short of the end of the CDR3; the missing end is completed from the germline J gene. The chain links TRBV7-2 to TRBJ2-2, with 12 bases identical to TRBD2. Trimming removed 5 bases from V and 4 bases from J; junction bases left unmatched: 2. The CDR3 is 15 amino acids. Germline V gives CDR1 SGHTA, CDR2 FQGNSA. The CDR3 protein is CASSGLAGSTGELFF. The covered CDR3 bases are TGTGCCAGCAGCGGACTAGCGGGAAGCACCGGGGAG. The whole variable domain, remainder taken from reference TRBV7-2 and TRBJ2-2, is GAGVSQSPSNKVTEKGKDVELRCDPISGHTALYWYRQSLGQGLEFLIYFQGNSAPDKSGLPSDRFSAERTGGSVSTLTIQRTQQEDSAVYLCASSGLAGSTGELFFGEGSRLTVL.

Comment on this clone: The sequenced fragment ends 3 residues before the CDR3 boundary, so the rest is inferred from the germline J gene. This chain joins TRBV20-1 and TRBJ1-2, with D possibly TRBD1 on 6 matching bases. This CDR3 contains 12 residues. Trimming shortened V by 6 bases and J by 2 bases, and 10 bases separated the two germline ends. Germline V gene sequence: CDR1 DFQATT, CDR2 SNEGSKA (reference sequence). Incomplete CDR3 DNA: TGCAGTGCAAAAACAGGGAACTATGGC. As protein: CSAKTGNYG. The whole CDR3 reads CSAKTGNYGYTF.

In regard to this clone: The read finishes 3 residues shy of the CDR3 end, and the germline J gene is used to complete it. V is TRBV27 and J is TRBJ2-3; 10 bases fit TRBD2. Germline trimming cut 5 bases from V and 2 bases from J; bases unmatched to any gene: 7. Germline V gives CDR1 MNHEY, CDR2 SMNVEV (reference sequence). This CDR3 region has 16 residues. The CDR3 loop reads CASSPSSGSLTDTQYF. CDR3 DNA, as far as it was read: TGTGCCAGCAGTCCTTCTAGCGGGAGTCTCACAGATACG.

Regarding this clone: Read coverage stops 3 residues before the CDR3 terminus; the germline J gene supplies the remainder. This chain joins TRBV2 and TRBJ1-2; 7 nucleotides match TRBD1. This CDR3 is 11 amino acids long. Germline assignment: CDR1 SNHLY and CDR2 FYNNEI. CDR3: CASTRGSFYTF. The covered CDR3 bases are TGTGCCAGCACCAGGGGGTCATTC.

Comment on this clone: The read falls 3 residues short of the CDR3 end, and the missing part is taken from the germline J gene. The V gene is TRBV30, the J gene TRBJ2-1; TRBD2 agrees at 10 bases. CDR3 length: 16 residues. CDR1 and CDR2 (germline): GTSNPN, SVGIG (reference sequence). The junction had 10 bases not matched to a gene; V was cut back by 0 bases and J by 8 bases. Incomplete CDR3 DNA: TGTGCCTGGAGTGTACGGGGGGCTAGCGGGAGCCATGAG. Amino acids: CAWSVRGASGSHE. The whole CDR3 reads CAWSVRGASGSHEQFF.

For this clone: The CDR3 goes on 3 residues after the read ends, and that part is filled in from the germline J gene. The V call is TRBV7-6, the J call TRBJ2-5; D might be TRBD1 (7 bases). Germline lookup yields CDR1 SGHVS and CDR2 FNYEAQ. V lost 3 bases and J lost 4, with 15 bases in between. The length of the CDR3 is 15 residues. This chain's CDR3 is CASSFQGEAGETQYF. Incomplete CDR3 DNA: TGTGCCAGCAGCTTTCAGGGGGAGGCAGGAGAGACC.

A remark on this clone: The sequenced fragment ends 3 residues before the CDR3 boundary, so the rest is inferred from the germline J gene. V gene TRBV19 combines with J gene TRBJ2-1; perhaps TRBD2 as D (5 bases). Per germline, CDR1 LNHDA and CDR2 SQIVND (reference sequence). This CDR3 contains 14 residues. Trimming cost V 3 bases and J 4 bases, with 10 bases left between them. Incomplete CDR3 DNA: TGTGCCAGTAGTATCTGGACTCCTTACAATGAG. This translates into CASSIWTPYNE. Given in full, the CDR3 is CASSIWTPYNEQFF.

Remarks on this clone: The read gets to within 3 residues of the CDR3 end, and the germline J gene fills in the rest. The chain links TRBV18 to TRBJ2-3, with TRBD1 matching 7 bases. Germline V gives CDR1 KGHSH, CDR2 LQKENI. CDR3 size: 16 residues. The covered CDR3 bases are TGTGCCAGCTCACCACCGCGCTCCCAGGGGGTTGTGACG. It translates to CASSPPRSQGVVT. The full-length CDR3 reads as CASSPPRSQGVVTQYF.

Points on this clone: Sequencing ends 3 residues short of the CDR3 end; the germline J gene provides the rest. The J gene is TRBJ1-2, the V gene TRBV7-2; D is ambiguous. The CDR3 totals 15 residues. Germline CDR1 SGHTA, CDR2 FQGNSA. CDR3 residues: CASSQLAGEYNDYTF. The DNA read from the CDR3 is TGTGCCAGCAGCCAACTAGCGGGAGAGTACAATGAC.

Remarks on this clone: The observed sequence ends 3 residues before the CDR3 terminus, with the missing tail filled in from the germline J gene. The gene calls are TRBV5-4 and TRBJ2-2; 9 bases align to TRBD1. There are 15 residues in the CDR3. Germline V CDR1 and CDR2: SGHNT, YYREEE (reference sequence). Partial CDR3 DNA: TGTGCCAGCCGTCCGGACAGGGGTAATAATTCACCG. This codes for CASRPDRGNNSP. The whole CDR3 region reads CASRPDRGNNSPLFF.

Regarding this clone: The read is 3 residues too short to cover the CDR3 end, so that end is filled in from the germline J gene. V gene TRBV10-1 combines with J gene TRBJ2-2, with 9 bases that match TRBD2. This CDR3 region has 16 residues. Trimming removed 3 bases from V and 2 bases from J; junction bases left unmatched: 4. Germline values: CDR1 WNHNN, CDR2 SYGVQD (reference sequence). Incomplete CDR3 DNA: TGCGCCAGCAGTGAAGTAGCGGGAGCTAACACCGGGGAG. It translates to CASSEVAGANTGE. The entire CDR3 protein reads CASSEVAGANTGELFF.

Turning to this clone: The CDR3 end is not reached by the read, which stops 3 residues before it; the germline J gene fills it in. The V call is TRBV7-3, the J call TRBJ2-3; 10 bases fit TRBD2. CDR3 size: 17 residues. Trimming at V came to 5 bases and at J to 3 bases, leaving 11 bases not matched to a gene. CDR1 and CDR2 from the germline V gene are SGHTA and FQGTGA. Here the CDR3 reads CASSPHGAGGRTDTQYF. The CDR3 DNA, read in part, is TGTGCCAGCAGCCCCCACGGAGCGGGAGGGCGGACAGATACG.